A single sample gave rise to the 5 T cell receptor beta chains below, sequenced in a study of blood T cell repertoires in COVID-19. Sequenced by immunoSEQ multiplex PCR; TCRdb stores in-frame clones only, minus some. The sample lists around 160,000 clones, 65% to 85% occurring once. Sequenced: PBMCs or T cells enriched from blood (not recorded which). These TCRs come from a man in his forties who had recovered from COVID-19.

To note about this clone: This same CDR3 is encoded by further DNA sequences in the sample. The CDR3 protein is CASSPTGGYGYTF. In DNA, the CDR3 is TGTGCCAGCAGTCCCACAGGGGGCTATGGCTACACCTTC. The rearrangement links TRBV6-5 to TRBJ1-2; the match to TRBD1 covers 8 bases. This CDR3 region has 13 residues. The J segment lost 4 bases and the V segment lost 5 bases, leaving 3 bases of the junction unmatched. The V gene's germline CDR1 is MNHEY and CDR2 SVGAGI.

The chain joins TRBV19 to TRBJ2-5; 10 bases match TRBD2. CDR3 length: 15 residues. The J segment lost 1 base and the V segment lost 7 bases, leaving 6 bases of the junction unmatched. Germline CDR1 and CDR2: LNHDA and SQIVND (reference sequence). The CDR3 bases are TGTGCCAGTACGTTAGCGGGGGGTTTCCAAGAGACCCAGTACTTC. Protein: CASTLAGGFQETQYF.

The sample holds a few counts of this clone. The DNA of the CDR3 is TGCAGCGGGGGACAGTTACAGGAGACCCAGTACTTC. This sequence encodes CSGGQLQETQYF. The J gene is TRBJ2-5, the V gene TRBV29-1; TRBD1 agrees at 7 bases. This CDR3 has 12 residues. Germline CDR1 reads SQVTM; CDR2 reads ANQGSEA. With V trimmed by 7 bases and J by 5 bases, 7 bases remained unmatched.

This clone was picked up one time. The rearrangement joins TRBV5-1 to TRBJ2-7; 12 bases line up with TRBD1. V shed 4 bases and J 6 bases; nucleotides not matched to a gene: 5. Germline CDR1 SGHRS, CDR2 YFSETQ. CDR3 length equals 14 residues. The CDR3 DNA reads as TGCGCCAGCAGCACCGGGACAGGGGGCCTCGAGCAGTACTTC. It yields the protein CASSTGTGGLEQYF.

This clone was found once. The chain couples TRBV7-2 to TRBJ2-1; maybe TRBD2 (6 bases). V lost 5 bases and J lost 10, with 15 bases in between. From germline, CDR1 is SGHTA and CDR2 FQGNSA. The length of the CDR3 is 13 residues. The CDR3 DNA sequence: TGTGCCAGCAGCCTGGGGGGTATTAGGGAGCAGTTCTTC. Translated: CASSLGGIREQFF.